This entry is about one TCR beta chain. These data belong to a study of long-term antiretroviral therapy in people with HIV. Per the germline V gene, CDR1 is MGHRA and CDR2 is YSYEKL. Trimming removed 4 bases from V and 1 base from J; junction bases left unmatched: 0. The CDR3 has 15 amino acids. The run of the v3.0 immunoSEQ assay was at survey level. Clones were sequenced by immunoSEQ multiplex PCR, and TCRdb holds only the in-frame ones, with some missing. The repertoire holds 24,000 or so clones, with about 88% as singletons. This TCR was recovered from a woman in her 30s with HIV. The chain is built from TRBV4-1 and TRBJ2-2; 10 nucleotides align to TRBD2. Specimen: unsorted PBMCs, collected 1.9 years after starting antiretroviral therapy. CDR3 in DNA: TGCGCCAGCAGCCGGACTAGCGGGAACACCGGGGAGCTGTTTTTT. Translation: CASSRTSGNTGELFF.